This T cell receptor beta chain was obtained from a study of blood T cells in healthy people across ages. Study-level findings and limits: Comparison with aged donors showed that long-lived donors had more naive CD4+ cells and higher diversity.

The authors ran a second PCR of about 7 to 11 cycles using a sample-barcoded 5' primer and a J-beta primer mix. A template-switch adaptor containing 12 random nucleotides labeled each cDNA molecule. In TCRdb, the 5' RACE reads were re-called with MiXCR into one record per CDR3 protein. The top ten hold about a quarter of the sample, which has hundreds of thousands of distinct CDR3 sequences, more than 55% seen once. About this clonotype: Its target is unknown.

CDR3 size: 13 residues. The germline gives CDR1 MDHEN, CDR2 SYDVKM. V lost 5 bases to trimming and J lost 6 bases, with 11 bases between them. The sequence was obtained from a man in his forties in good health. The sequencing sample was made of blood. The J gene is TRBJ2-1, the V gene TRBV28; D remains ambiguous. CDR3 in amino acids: CASSSFVINEQFF. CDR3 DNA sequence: TGTGCCAGCAGTAGCTTTGTGATCAATGAGCAGTTCTTC.